A selection of T cell receptor beta chains follows, all from one sample in a study of T cells in tuberculosis. Method: immunoSEQ multiplex PCR; TCRdb's copy keeps in-frame clones and lacks some. Of about 35,000 clones in the sample, 87% were seen once. This specimen was PBMCs, taken at tuberculosis diagnosis. The receptors originated from an adult with tuberculosis. Both conserved end residues are trimmed from each CDR3. Each record gives: CDR3 length, V gene, clone size, J gene, CDR3 protein. Part of the rows lack a size; the others show once, few, many or a class for expanded clones.

CDR3 length: 14
V gene: TRBV5-1
clone size: .
J gene: TRBJ2-3
CDR3 protein: ASSLELAGDTDTQY

CDR3 length: 12
V gene: TRBV2
clone size: .
J gene: TRBJ2-2
CDR3 protein: ASSRGTNTGELF

CDR3 length: 11
V gene: TRBV19
clone size: once
J gene: TRBJ1-2
CDR3 protein: ASKGDLGNGYT

CDR3 length: 11
V gene: TRBV10-3
clone size: .
J gene: TRBJ1-2
CDR3 protein: AITRGQDYGYT

CDR3 length: 8
V gene: TRBV20-1
clone size: .
J gene: TRBJ1-1
CDR3 protein: SASEEEAF

CDR3 length: 15
V gene: TRBV11-3
clone size: .
J gene: TRBJ2-6
CDR3 protein: ASSLIAGLSGANVLT

CDR3 length: 13
V gene: TRBV28
clone size: once
J gene: TRBJ1-4
CDR3 protein: ASSFHGTGNEKLF

CDR3 length: 16
V gene: TRBV18
clone size: .
J gene: TRBJ2-1
CDR3 protein: ASSPDRDRVLGSYEQF

CDR3 length: 17
V gene: TRBV5-6
clone size: .
J gene: TRBJ2-1
CDR3 protein: ASSPLVQAITSSYNEQF

CDR3 length: 15
V gene: TRBV11-1
clone size: .
J gene: TRBJ2-1
CDR3 protein: ASSDRDRGWQYNEQF